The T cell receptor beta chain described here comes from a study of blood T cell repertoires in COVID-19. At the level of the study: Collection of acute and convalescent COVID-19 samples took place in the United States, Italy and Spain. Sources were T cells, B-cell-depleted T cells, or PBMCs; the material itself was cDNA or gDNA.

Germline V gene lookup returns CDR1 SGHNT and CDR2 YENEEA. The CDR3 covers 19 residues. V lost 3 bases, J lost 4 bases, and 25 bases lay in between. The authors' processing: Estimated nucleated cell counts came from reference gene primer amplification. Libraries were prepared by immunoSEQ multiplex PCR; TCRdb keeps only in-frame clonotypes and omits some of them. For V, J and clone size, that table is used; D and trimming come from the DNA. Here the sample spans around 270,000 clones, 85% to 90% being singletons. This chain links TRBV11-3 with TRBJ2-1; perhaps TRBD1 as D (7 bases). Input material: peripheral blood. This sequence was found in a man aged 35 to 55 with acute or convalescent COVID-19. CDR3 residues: CASSLPCPRRGTAYNEQFF. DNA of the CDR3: TGTGCCAGCAGCTTGCCCTGCCCGCGACGGGGGACAGCTTACAATGAGCAGTTCTTC.